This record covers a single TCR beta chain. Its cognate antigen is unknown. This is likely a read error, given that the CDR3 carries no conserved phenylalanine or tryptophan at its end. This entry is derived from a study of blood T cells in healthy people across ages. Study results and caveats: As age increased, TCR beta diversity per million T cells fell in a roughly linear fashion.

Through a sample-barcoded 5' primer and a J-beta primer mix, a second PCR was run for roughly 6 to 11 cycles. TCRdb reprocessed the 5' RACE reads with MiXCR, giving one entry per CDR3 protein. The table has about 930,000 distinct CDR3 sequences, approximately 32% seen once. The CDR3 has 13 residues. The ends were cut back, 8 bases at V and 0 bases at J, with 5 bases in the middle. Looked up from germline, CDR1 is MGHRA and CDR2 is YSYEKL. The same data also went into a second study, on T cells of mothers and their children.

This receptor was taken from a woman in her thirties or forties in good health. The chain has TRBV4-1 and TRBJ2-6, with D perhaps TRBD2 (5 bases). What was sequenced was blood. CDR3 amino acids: CASRDSGANVLTL. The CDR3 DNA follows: TGCGCCAGCCGGGACTCTGGGGCCAACGTCCTGACTCTC.